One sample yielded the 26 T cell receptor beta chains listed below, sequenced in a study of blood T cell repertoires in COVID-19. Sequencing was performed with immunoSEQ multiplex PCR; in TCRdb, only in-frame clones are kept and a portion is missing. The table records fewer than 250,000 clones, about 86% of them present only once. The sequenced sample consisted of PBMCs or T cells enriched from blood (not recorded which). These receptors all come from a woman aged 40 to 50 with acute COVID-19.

In DNA, the CDR3 is TGTGCCAGCAGCCAAGAGGGTTCGGGACAGAGCTCCTACGAGCAGTACTTC. Its translation is CASSQEGSGQSSYEQYF. This chain links TRBV4-2 with TRBJ2-7; 7 nucleotides align to TRBD1. Germline CDR1 and CDR2: LGHNA and YNFKEQ. V trimming: 0 bases; J trimming: 0 bases; junction bases outside the gene matches: 8. This CDR3 region has 17 residues.

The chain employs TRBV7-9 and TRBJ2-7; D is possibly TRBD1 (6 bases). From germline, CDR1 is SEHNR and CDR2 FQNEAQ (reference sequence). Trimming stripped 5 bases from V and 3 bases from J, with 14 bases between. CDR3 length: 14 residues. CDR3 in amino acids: CASSPLPGDYEQYF. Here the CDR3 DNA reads TGTGCCAGCAGCCCCCTTCCAGGGGACTACGAGCAGTACTTC.

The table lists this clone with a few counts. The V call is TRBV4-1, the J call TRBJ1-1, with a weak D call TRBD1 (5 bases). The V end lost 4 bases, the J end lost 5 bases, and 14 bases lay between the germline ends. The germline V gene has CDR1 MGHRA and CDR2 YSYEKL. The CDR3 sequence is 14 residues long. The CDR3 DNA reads TGCGCCAGCAGCCTCGGCGGGGGGGTGACTGAAGCTTTCTTT. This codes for CASSLGGGVTEAFF.

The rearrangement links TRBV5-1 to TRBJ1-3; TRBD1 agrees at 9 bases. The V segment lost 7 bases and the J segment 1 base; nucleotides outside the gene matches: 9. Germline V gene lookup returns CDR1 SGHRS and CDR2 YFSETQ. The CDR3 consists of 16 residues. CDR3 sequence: CASATGGSLSGNTIYF. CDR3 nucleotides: TGCGCCAGCGCGACAGGGGGGAGCCTATCTGGAAACACCATATATTTT.

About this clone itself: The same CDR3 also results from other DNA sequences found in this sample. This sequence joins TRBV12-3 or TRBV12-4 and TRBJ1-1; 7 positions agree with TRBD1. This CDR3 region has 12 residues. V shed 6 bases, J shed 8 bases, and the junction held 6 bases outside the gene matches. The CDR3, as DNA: TGTGCCAGCAGCCTCGGGACAGCCGAAGCTTTCTTT. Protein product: CASSLGTAEAFF.

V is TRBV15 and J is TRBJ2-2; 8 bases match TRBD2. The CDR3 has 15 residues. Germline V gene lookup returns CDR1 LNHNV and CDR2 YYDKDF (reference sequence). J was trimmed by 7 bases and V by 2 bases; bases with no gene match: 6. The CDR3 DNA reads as TGTGCCACCAGCAGATCCAGCGGGAGCGGCGGGGAGCTGTTTTTT. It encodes CATSRSSGSGGELFF. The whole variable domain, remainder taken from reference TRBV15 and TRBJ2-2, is DAMVIQNPRYQVTQFGKPVTLSCSQTLNHNVMYWYQQKSSQAPKLLFHYYDKDFNNEADTPDNFQSRRPNTSFCFLDIRSPGLGDTAMYLCATSRSSGSGGELFFGEGSRLTVL.

CDR3 nucleotides: TGTGCCAGCATTTCTGGGGCAGGCTTAATTAACTATGGCTACACCTTC. It encodes CASISGAGLINYGYTF. The gene calls are TRBV28 and TRBJ1-2; possible D gene TRBD1, 5 bases. The V and J ends lost 7 bases and 1 base respectively, with 19 bases between them. The CDR3 has 16 residues. Per the germline V gene, CDR1 is MDHEN and CDR2 is SYDVKM.

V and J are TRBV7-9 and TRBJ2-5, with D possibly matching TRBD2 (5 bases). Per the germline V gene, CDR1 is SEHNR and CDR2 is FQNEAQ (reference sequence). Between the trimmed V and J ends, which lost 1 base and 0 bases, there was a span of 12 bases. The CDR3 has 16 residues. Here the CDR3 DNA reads TGTGCCAGCAGCTTAGGCAGCGGTGTGTACCAAGAGACCCAGTACTTC. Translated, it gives CASSLGSGVYQETQYF.

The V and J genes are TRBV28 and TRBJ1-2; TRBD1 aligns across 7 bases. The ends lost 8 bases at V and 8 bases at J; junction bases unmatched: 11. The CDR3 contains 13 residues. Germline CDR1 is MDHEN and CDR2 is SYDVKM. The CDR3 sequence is CASEKGASPGYTF. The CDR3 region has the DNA TGTGCCAGCGAGAAGGGGGCCTCGCCGGGCTACACCTTC.

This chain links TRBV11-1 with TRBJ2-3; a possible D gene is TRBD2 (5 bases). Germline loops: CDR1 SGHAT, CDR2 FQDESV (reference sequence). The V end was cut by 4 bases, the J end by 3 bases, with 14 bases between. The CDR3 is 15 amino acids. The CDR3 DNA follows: TGTGCCAGCAGCTCAACCGGGATCAGGACAGATACGCAGTATTTT. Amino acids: CASSSTGIRTDTQYF.

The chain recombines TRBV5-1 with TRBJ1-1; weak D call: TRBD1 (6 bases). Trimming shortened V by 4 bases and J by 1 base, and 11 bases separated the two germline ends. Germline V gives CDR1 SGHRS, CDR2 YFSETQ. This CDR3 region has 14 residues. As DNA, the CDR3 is TGCGCCAGCAGCGAGGACAGACGGAACACTGAAGCTTTCTTT. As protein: CASSEDRRNTEAFF. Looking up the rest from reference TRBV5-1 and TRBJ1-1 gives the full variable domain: KAGVTQTPRYLIKTRGQQVTLSCSPISGHRSVSWYQQTPGQGLQFLFEYFSETQRNKGNFPGRFSGRQFSNSRSEMNVSTLELGDSALYLCASSEDRRNTEAFFGQGTRLTVV.

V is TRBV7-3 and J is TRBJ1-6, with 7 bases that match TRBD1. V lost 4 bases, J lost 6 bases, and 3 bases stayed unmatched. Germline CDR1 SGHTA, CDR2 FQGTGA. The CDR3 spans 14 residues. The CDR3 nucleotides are TGTGCCAGCAGCTCCGGGACAGCTAATTCACCCCTCCACTTT. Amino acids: CASSSGTANSPLHF.

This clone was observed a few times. CDR3 in DNA: TGCGCCAGCAGCTCCAGCGGGCTCTCCTACGAGCAGTACTTC. This translates into CASSSSGLSYEQYF. The chain carries TRBV5-1 and TRBJ2-7; possibly TRBD2 for D (6 bases). Trimming removed 3 bases from V and 0 bases from J, with 10 bases in between. The germline CDR1 and CDR2 sequences are SGHRS and YFSETQ. The CDR3 has 14 amino acids.

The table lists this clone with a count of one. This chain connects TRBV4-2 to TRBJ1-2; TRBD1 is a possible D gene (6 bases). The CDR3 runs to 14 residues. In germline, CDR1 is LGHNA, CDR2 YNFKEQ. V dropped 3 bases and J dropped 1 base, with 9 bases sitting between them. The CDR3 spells CASSQIGGNYGYTF. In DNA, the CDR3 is TGTGCCAGCAGCCAGATAGGGGGTAACTATGGCTACACCTTC.

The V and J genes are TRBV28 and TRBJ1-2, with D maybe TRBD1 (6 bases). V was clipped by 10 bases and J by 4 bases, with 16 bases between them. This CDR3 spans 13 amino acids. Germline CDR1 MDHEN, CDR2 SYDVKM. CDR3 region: CAIQGTTLYGYTF. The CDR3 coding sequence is TGTGCCATACAGGGAACCACCCTCTATGGCTACACCTTC.

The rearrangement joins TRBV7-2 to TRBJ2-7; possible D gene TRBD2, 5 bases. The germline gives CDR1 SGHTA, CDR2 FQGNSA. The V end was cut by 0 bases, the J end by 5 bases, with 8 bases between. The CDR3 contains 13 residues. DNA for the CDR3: TGTGCCAGCAGCTTAGCAGTCGGGGACGAGCAGTACTTC. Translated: CASSLAVGDEQYF.

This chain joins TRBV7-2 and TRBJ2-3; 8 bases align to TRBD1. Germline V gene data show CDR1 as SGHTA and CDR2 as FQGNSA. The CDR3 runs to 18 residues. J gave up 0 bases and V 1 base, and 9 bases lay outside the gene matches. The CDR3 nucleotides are TGTGCCAGCAGCTTAGGGAGACAGGGGCGGGGTAGCACAGATACGCAGTATTTT. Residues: CASSLGRQGRGSTDTQYF.

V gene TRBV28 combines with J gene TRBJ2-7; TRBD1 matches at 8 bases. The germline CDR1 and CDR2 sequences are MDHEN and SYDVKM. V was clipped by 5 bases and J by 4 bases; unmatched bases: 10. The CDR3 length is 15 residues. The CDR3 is CASSTSGTGSYEQYF. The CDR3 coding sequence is TGTGCCAGCAGTACCTCCGGGACAGGCTCTTACGAGCAGTACTTC.

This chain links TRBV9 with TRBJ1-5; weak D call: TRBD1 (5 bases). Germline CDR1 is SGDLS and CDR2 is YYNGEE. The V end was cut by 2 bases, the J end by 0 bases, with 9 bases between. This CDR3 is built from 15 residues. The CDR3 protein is CASSVGGDSNQPQHF. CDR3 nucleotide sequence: TGTGCCAGCAGCGTCGGGGGAGATAGCAATCAGCCCCAGCATTTT.

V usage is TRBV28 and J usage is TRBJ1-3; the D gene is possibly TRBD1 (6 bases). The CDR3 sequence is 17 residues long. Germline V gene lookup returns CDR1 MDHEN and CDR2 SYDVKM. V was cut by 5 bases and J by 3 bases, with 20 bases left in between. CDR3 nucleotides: TGTGCCAGCAGTCGAATGGACAGATTGCTTCTTGGAAACACCATATATTTT. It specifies CASSRMDRLLLGNTIYF.

CDR3: CSVKPRGVNTEAFF. The DNA of the CDR3 is TGCAGCGTTAAACCCAGGGGAGTGAACACTGAAGCTTTCTTT. The rearrangement joins TRBV29-1 to TRBJ1-1, with D tentatively TRBD1 (6 bases). The length of the CDR3 is 14 residues. From germline, CDR1 is SQVTM and CDR2 ANQGSEA. The V end lost 5 bases, the J end lost 0 bases, and 13 bases lay between the germline ends.

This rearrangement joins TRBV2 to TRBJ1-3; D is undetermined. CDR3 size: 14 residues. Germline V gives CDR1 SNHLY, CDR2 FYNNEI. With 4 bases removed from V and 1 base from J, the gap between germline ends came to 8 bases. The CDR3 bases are TGTGCCAGCAGTGTGGAGGCTTCTGGAAACACCATATATTTT. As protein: CASSVEASGNTIYF.

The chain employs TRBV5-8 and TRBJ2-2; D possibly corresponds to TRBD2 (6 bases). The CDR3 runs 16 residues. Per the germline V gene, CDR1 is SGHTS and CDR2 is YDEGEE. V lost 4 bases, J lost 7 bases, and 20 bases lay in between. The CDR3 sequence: CASSGLEGTHHGELFF. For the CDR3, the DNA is TGTGCCAGCAGCGGGCTGGAGGGGACCCACCACGGGGAGCTGTTTTTT.

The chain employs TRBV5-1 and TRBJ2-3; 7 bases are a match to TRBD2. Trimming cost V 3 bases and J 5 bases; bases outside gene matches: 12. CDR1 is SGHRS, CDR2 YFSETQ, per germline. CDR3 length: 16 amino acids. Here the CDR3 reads CASSSQLGGREDTQYF. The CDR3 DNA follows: TGCGCCAGCAGCTCCCAACTGGGCGGGAGAGAAGATACGCAGTATTTT. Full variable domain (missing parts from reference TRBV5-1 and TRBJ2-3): KAGVTQTPRYLIKTRGQQVTLSCSPISGHRSVSWYQQTPGQGLQFLFEYFSETQRNKGNFPGRFSGRQFSNSRSEMNVSTLELGDSALYLCASSSQLGGREDTQYFGPGTRLTVL.

The CDR3: CASGPSGTYEQYF. CDR3 coding DNA: TGTGCCAGCGGGCCTAGCGGGACCTACGAGCAGTACTTC. The chain combines TRBV2 with TRBJ2-7, with 9 bases lining up with TRBD2. Germline V gene data show CDR1 as SNHLY and CDR2 as FYNNEI. The CDR3 consists of 13 residues. V shed 8 bases and J 2 bases; nucleotides not matched to a gene: 4.

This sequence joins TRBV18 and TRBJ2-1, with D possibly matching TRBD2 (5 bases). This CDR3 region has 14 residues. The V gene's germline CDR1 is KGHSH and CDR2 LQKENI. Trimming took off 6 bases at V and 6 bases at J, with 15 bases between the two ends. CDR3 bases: TGTGCCAGCTCGCCTACTAGATCAGGCAATGAGCAGTTCTTC. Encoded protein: CASSPTRSGNEQFF.